The 25 T cell receptor beta chains given below trace back to one sample, sequenced in a study of blood T cell repertoires in COVID-19. The protocol was immunoSEQ multiplex PCR, while the TCRdb copy is restricted to in-frame clones and leaves out a portion. The sample records 100,000 to 120,000 clones, 80% to 90% being singletons. Sequencing was done on a sample of peripheral blood. The receptors stem from a woman between 65 and 79 years old with acute or convalescent COVID-19.

The J gene is TRBJ1-1, the V gene TRBV27, with 10 bases identical to TRBD1. CDR1 and CDR2 (germline): MNHEY, SMNVEV (reference sequence). The CDR3 covers 17 residues. V was pared by 1 base and J by 5 bases, with 10 bases of the junction left unmatched. Written as DNA, the CDR3 is TGTGCCAGCAGTTTATTGCCGGGACAGGGGTCCAAGACTGAAGCTTTCTTT. This gives the protein CASSLLPGQGSKTEAFF.

A remark on this clone: The sample has other DNA sequences that encode this CDR3 too. The chain joins TRBV11-2 to TRBJ2-7; D is uncertain. Germline CDR1 and CDR2: SGHAT and FQNNGV. V lost 2 bases and J 3 bases, leaving 5 bases between the germline ends. This CDR3 is built from 12 residues. As DNA, the CDR3 is TGTGCCAGCAGCTTACGCGGCTACGAGCAGTACTTC. This codes for CASSLRGYEQYF.

This clone has only one observation. The chain joins TRBV9 to TRBJ2-5, with a weak D call TRBD2 (5 bases). Per germline, CDR1 SGDLS and CDR2 YYNGEE. The CDR3 spans 16 residues. Trimming removed 3 bases at V and 2 bases at J, with 17 bases between. DNA for the CDR3: TGTGCCAGCAGCGGCAGAGAGCGTGGAGGACAAGAGACCCAGTACTTC. As protein: CASSGRERGGQETQYF.

The V gene is TRBV9, the J gene TRBJ1-6, with D perhaps TRBD1 (5 bases). CDR1 is SGDLS, CDR2 YYNGEE, per germline. The length of the CDR3 is 13 residues. V lost 2 bases, J lost 7 bases, and 7 bases lay in between. CDR3 nucleotides: TGTGCCAGCAGCGTCCGACAGAATTCACCCCTCCACTTT. Its translation: CASSVRQNSPLHF.

V is TRBV1 and J is TRBJ1-1; the table's TRBD1 call for D was not verified on the DNA. TRBV1 is recorded as a pseudogene. The CDR3 contains 16 residues. CDR3 DNA: TGCACCAGCAGCCATGGCGTGGGGCAGTGCCCCACTGAAGCTTTCTTT. The encoded protein is CTSSHGVGQCPTEAFF.

The chain combines TRBV7-8 with TRBJ2-2; TRBD1 aligns across 11 bases. The J segment lost 6 bases and the V segment lost 1 base, leaving 10 bases of the junction unmatched. Germline V gene lookup returns CDR1 SGHVS and CDR2 FQNEAQ. The CDR3 totals 18 residues. CDR3 DNA sequence: TGTGCCAGCAGCTTAGGCCCATGGACAGGGGGCACGGCCGGGGAGCTGTTTTTT. Encoded protein: CASSLGPWTGGTAGELFF.

The rearrangement joins TRBV7-9 to TRBJ2-3; D is uncertain. Trimming stripped 5 bases from V and 0 bases from J, with 15 bases between. The CDR3 has 16 residues. Germline-derived CDR1 and CDR2 are SEHNR and FQNEAQ (reference sequence). As DNA, the CDR3 is TGTGCCAGCAGCCCCCGGGTGGCAACCAGCACAGATACGCAGTATTTT. It encodes CASSPRVATSTDTQYF.

The rearrangement joins TRBV28 to TRBJ2-5; tentatively, D is TRBD2 (6 bases). V was cut by 5 bases and J by 1 base, with 11 bases left in between. CDR3 length equals 14 residues. Germline V gene lookup returns CDR1 MDHEN and CDR2 SYDVKM. The CDR3 DNA follows: TGTGCCAGCAGTGTTCCGGGACTCCAAGAGACCCAGTACTTC. This encodes CASSVPGLQETQYF.

This rearrangement joins TRBV6-4 to TRBJ1-6; D ambiguous. The germline V and J ends were trimmed by 1 base and 6 bases, with 4 bases remaining between them. Germline lookup yields CDR1 MRHNA and CDR2 SNTAGT. The CDR3 totals 13 residues. The CDR3 region has the DNA TGTGCCAGCAGTGACTGGAGTAATTCACCCCTCCACTTT. This gives the protein CASSDWSNSPLHF.

The chain uses TRBV30 and TRBJ1-4, with D possibly TRBD1 on 6 matching bases. CDR1 is GTSNPN, CDR2 SVGIG, per germline (reference sequence). V gave up 2 bases and J gave up 2 bases, with 15 bases separating them. This CDR3 is built from 16 residues. The CDR3 sequence: CAWSRRRGGTNEKLFF. The DNA for the CDR3 is TGTGCCTGGAGTCGTCGTAGGGGGGGGACTAATGAAAAACTGTTTTTT.

Written as DNA, the CDR3 is TGCGCCAGCAGCCAACTTACAGGGACCAATAACTATGGCTACACCTTC. Protein sequence: CASSQLTGTNNYGYTF. The V and J genes are TRBV4-1 and TRBJ1-2, with D maybe TRBD1 (6 bases). V was trimmed by 2 bases and J by 1 base, leaving 14 bases between them. This CDR3 region has 16 residues. Germline values: CDR1 MGHRA, CDR2 YSYEKL.

The genes are TRBV6-5 and TRBJ1-1, with D possibly being TRBD1 (6 bases). V lost 2 bases and J 2 bases, leaving 15 bases between the germline ends. The CDR3 has 16 amino acids. CDR1 is MNHEY and CDR2 is SVGAGI in the germline V gene. CDR3 loop: CASSYGFGQTNTEAFF. The CDR3 DNA reads TGTGCCAGCAGTTACGGATTCGGACAGACTAACACTGAAGCTTTCTTT.

This chain joins TRBV7-9 and TRBJ2-7; 10 bases match TRBD2. CDR1 SEHNR and CDR2 FQNEAQ come from the germline V gene (reference sequence). The trim removed 5 bases at V and 2 bases at J, leaving 6 bases unmatched. The CDR3 consists of 15 residues. The CDR3 here is CASSTQAGGPYEQYF. The CDR3 DNA reads TGTGCCAGCAGCACCCAAGCGGGAGGGCCCTACGAGCAGTACTTC.

This clone has only one observation. Other nucleotide sequences in the sample specify the same CDR3. The genes are TRBV19 and TRBJ1-1; D is ambiguous. From germline, CDR1 is LNHDA and CDR2 SQIVND (reference sequence). There are 13 residues in the CDR3. Trimming cost V 6 bases and J 2 bases, with 10 bases left between them. The CDR3 loop reads CASSSGLNTEAFF. The CDR3 DNA is TGTGCCAGTAGCTCCGGACTAAACACTGAAGCTTTCTTT. Combining the CDR3 with reference TRBV19 and TRBJ1-1 gives the whole variable domain DGGITQSPKYLFRKEGQNVTLSCEQNLNHDAMYWYRQDPGQGLRLIYYSQIVNDFQKGDIAEGYSVSREKKESFPLTVTSAQKNPTAFYLCASSSGLNTEAFFGQGTRLTVV.

The CDR3 region has the DNA TGTGCCAGCAGCTACAGGGTAAATTCACCCCTCCACTTT. It codes for CASSYRVNSPLHF. V is TRBV7-9 and J is TRBJ1-6, with a weak D call TRBD1 (6 bases). Trimming left V 4 bases short and J 7 bases short, with 8 bases between. This CDR3 has 13 amino acids. Germline V gene lookup returns CDR1 SEHNR and CDR2 FQNEAQ (reference sequence).

The gene calls are TRBV12-3 or TRBV12-4 and TRBJ1-1; D is ambiguous. V dropped 3 bases and J dropped 1 base, with 6 bases sitting between them. This CDR3 is 13 amino acids long. CDR3 nucleotides: TGTGCCAGCAGTTTCCAACAGAACACTGAAGCTTTCTTT. Protein sequence: CASSFQQNTEAFF.

The chain couples TRBV3-1 (or the pseudogene TRBV3-2) to TRBJ1-2; 9 positions agree with TRBD1. The ends lost 0 bases at V and 8 bases at J; junction bases unmatched: 10. This CDR3 contains 16 residues. Germline V gene lookup returns CDR1 LGHDT and CDR2 YNNKEL (reference sequence). CDR3 amino acids: CASSQDNPGQGGGYTF. The CDR3 nucleotides are TGTGCCAGCAGCCAAGATAACCCGGGACAGGGAGGCGGCTACACCTTC.

This clone was seen only once. The chain joins TRBV5-1 to TRBJ1-2; 7 nucleotides align to TRBD1. The CDR3 is 14 amino acids. Germline CDR1 SGHRS, CDR2 YFSETQ. V shed 4 bases, J shed 6 bases, and the junction held 9 bases outside the gene matches. The CDR3 bases are TGCGCCAGCAGCCTCCCGGGACAGATAGATGGCTACACCTTC. This gives the protein CASSLPGQIDGYTF.

With respect to this clone: One junction end disagrees with the germline gene, perhaps due to a read error. The chain couples TRBV7-2 to TRBJ2-2; D might be TRBD1 (6 bases). Germline CDR1 is SGHTA and CDR2 is FQGNSA. The CDR3 runs to 17 residues. The CDR3, as DNA: TGTGCCAGCAGCCTAGCTACAGGGCTCCCGAACACCGGGGAGCTGTTTTTT. Encoded protein: CASSLATGLPNTGELFF.

This chain connects TRBV11-3 to TRBJ2-1; 7 bases match TRBD2. V was clipped by 1 base and J by 1 base; unmatched bases: 7. The CDR3 runs to 17 residues. Germline CDR1 is SGHNT and CDR2 is YENEEA. CDR3 protein: CASSLGVAGESYNEQFF. Written as DNA, the CDR3 is TGTGCCAGCAGCTTAGGGGTGGCGGGAGAGTCCTACAATGAGCAGTTCTTC.

The genes are TRBV27 and TRBJ1-2; no clear D. Germline-derived CDR1 and CDR2 are MNHEY and SMNVEV (reference sequence). This CDR3 has 15 residues. With 2 bases removed from V and 6 bases from J, the gap between germline ends came to 16 bases. In DNA, the CDR3 is TGTGCCAGCAGTTTAGGCCCGGGATCTTCAAATGGCTACACCTTC. Translated: CASSLGPGSSNGYTF.

This clone has a handful of counts. V and J are TRBV2 and TRBJ1-3; a weak D match, TRBD1 (6 bases). Germline V gene lookup returns CDR1 SNHLY and CDR2 FYNNEI. The V gene lost 3 bases and the J gene lost 2 bases, with 11 bases spanning the gap. CDR3 length: 15 amino acids. CDR3 protein: CASSEEAGAGNTIYF. CDR3 in DNA: TGTGCCAGCAGTGAGGAGGCAGGGGCTGGAAACACCATATATTTT.

This rearrangement joins TRBV29-1 to TRBJ2-1; 14 bases are a match to TRBD2. CDR1 is SQVTM, CDR2 ANQGSEA, per germline. This CDR3 has 14 amino acids. V shed 8 bases and J 6 bases; nucleotides not matched to a gene: 6. The CDR3 DNA reads TGCAGCCCTCGACTAGCGGGGGGGCTCAATGAGCAGTTCTTC. Its protein is CSPRLAGGLNEQFF.

V is TRBV6-6 and J is TRBJ1-4; unclear D gene. V gave up 5 bases and J gave up 10 bases, with 29 bases separating them. The V gene's germline CDR1 is MNHNY and CDR2 SVGAGI (reference sequence). The CDR3 sequence is 18 residues long. CDR3 DNA sequence: TGTGCCAGCAGTCCCAAGTATCCGACCCGAGCGGGAGCTGGAAAACTGTTTTTT. This translates into CASSPKYPTRAGAGKLFF.

This sequence joins TRBV12-5 and TRBJ1-6, with 11 bases lining up with TRBD1. V dropped 5 bases and J dropped 5; count of bases not matched to a gene: 5. CDR1 is LGHNT and CDR2 is FRNRAP in the germline V gene. The CDR3 consists of 16 residues. For the CDR3, the DNA is TGTGCTAGTGGTCCATGGACAGGGGGCAATAATTCACCCCTCCACTTT. This encodes CASGPWTGGNNSPLHF.